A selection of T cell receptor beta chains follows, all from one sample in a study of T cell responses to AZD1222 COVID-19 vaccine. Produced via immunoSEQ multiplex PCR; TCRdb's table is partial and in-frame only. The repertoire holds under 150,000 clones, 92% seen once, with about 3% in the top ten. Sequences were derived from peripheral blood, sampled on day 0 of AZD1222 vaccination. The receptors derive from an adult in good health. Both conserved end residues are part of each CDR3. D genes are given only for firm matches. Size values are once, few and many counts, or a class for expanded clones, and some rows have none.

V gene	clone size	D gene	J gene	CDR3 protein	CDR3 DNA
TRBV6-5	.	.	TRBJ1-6	CASTRAAINNSPLHF	TGTGCCAGCACGAGGGCGGCAATAAATAATTCACCCCTCCACTTT
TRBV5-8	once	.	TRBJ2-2	CASSPRFLIESGELFF	TGTGCCAGCAGCCCGCGGTTTCTCATTGAGTCCGGGGAGCTGTTTTTT
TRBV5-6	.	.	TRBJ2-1	CASSRSSYNEQFF	TGTGCCAGCAGTAGGAGCTCCTACAATGAGCAGTTCTTC
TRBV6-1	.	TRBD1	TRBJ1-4	CASSDTIDRGGEKLFF	TGTGCCAGCAGTGACACTATCGACAGGGGGGGTGAAAAACTGTTTTTT
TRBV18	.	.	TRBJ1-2	CASSPQNPISYGYTF	TGTGCCAGCTCACCCCAGAACCCGATTTCGTATGGCTACACCTTC
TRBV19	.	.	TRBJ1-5	CASGRGATQSNQPQHF	TGTGCCAGCGGGCGGGGGGCGACACAAAGCAATCAGCCCCAGCATTTT
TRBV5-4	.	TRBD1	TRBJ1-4	CASSRQGGSNEKLFF	TGTGCCAGCAGCCGTCAGGGGGGCTCTAATGAAAAACTGTTTTTT
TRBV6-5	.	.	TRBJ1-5	CASTYRAGAQPQHF	TGTGCCAGCACCTACCGGGCAGGGGCTCAGCCCCAGCATTTT
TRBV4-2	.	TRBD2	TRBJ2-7	CASSRLAGEGGVYEQYF	TGTGCCAGCAGCAGACTAGCGGGAGAGGGGGGGGTCTACGAGCAGTACTTC
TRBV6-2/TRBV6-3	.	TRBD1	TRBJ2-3	CASSHGQGASADTQYF	TGTGCCAGCAGTCATGGACAGGGGGCGAGCGCAGATACGCAGTATTTT
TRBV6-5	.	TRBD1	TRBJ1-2	CASSLFTGGEDGYTF	TGTGCCAGCAGCCTATTCACAGGGGGCGAGGATGGCTACACCTTC
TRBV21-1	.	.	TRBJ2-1	CASSNRREGDNEQFF	TGTGCCAGCAGCAACCGGCGGGAGGGAGACAATGAGCAGTTCTTC
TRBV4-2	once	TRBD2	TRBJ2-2	CASSQIAGGTSNTGELFF	TGTGCCAGCAGCCAAATCGCGGGAGGCACCTCGAACACCGGGGAGCTGTTTTTT
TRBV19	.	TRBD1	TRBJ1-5	CASSTPPGQGLSRSNQPQHF	TGTGCCAGTAGTACCCCGCCGGGACAGGGCCTTAGTAGGAGCAATCAGCCCCAGCATTTT
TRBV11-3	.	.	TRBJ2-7	CASSLTSIGLNYYEQYF	TGTGCCAGCAGCTTAACGTCTATTGGTCTGAATTACTACGAGCAGTACTTC
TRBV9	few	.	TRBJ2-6	CASSVGAGRRSGANVLTF	TGTGCCAGCAGCGTAGGGGCGGGACGGCGCTCTGGGGCCAACGTCCTGACTTTC
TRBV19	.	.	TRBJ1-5	CASSPRGTFLNQPQHF	TGTGCCAGTAGTCCTCGAGGGACCTTCCTGAATCAGCCCCAGCATTTT
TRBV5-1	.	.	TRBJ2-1	CASSQMTGSEYNEQFF	TGCGCCAGCAGCCAGATGACCGGGAGTGAGTACAATGAGCAGTTCTTC
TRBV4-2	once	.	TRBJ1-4	CASGRDGRLNEKLFF	TGTGCCAGCGGGCGTGACGGGAGGTTGAATGAAAAACTGTTTTTT
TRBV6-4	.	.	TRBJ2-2	CASRVLTGTGELFF	TGTGCCAGCAGAGTCTTGACGGGAACCGGGGAGCTGTTTTTT
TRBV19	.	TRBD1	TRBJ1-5	CASCKLDRGRVAGSQPQHF	TGTGCCAGTTGTAAACTGGACAGGGGGCGGGTAGCGGGGTCTCAGCCCCAGCATTTT
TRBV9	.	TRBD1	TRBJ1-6	CASSAQGTGVNSPLHF	TGTGCCAGCAGCGCCCAAGGGACAGGGGTGAATTCACCCCTCCACTTT
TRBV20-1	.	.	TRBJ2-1	CSASPSGDEQFF	TGCAGTGCTAGTCCGTCTGGGGATGAGCAGTTCTTC
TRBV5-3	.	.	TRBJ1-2	CARELEANYGYTF	TGTGCCAGAGAATTGGAAGCGAACTATGGCTACACCTTC
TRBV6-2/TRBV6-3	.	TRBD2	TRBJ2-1	CASSRASGGYNEQFF	TGTGCCAGCAGTCGGGCTAGCGGGGGGTACAATGAGCAGTTCTTC
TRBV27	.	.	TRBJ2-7	CASSLFGEQYF	TGTGCCAGCAGTTTATTTGGCGAGCAGTACTTC
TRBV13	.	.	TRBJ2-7	CASSLEVNEQYF	TGTGCCAGCAGCTTAGAGGTCAACGAGCAGTACTTC
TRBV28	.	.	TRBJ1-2	CASSLTFRESGYTF	TGTGCCAGCAGTTTAACCTTCAGGGAATCGGGCTACACCTTC
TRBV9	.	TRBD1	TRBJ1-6	CASSVGVTGDSPLHF	TGTGCCAGCAGCGTAGGGGTGACAGGGGATTCACCCCTCCACTTT
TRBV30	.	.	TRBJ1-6	CAWTPGGEGSPLHF	TGTGCCTGGACCCCCGGCGGGGAGGGTTCACCCCTCCACTTT
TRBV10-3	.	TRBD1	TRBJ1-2	CAISDLDRGNGYTF	TGTGCCATCAGTGACCTCGACAGGGGGAATGGCTACACCTTC
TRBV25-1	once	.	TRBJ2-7	CASAETGISDEQYF	TGTGCCAGCGCCGAAACAGGGATTAGCGACGAGCAGTACTTC
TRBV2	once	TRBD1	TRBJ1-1	CASSGQGARNTEAFF	TGTGCCAGCAGTGGACAGGGAGCTCGGAACACTGAAGCTTTCTTT
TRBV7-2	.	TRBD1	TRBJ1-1	CASSFRTGEGSSEAFF	TGTGCCAGCAGCTTCCGGACAGGTGAGGGGTCGTCTGAAGCTTTCTTT
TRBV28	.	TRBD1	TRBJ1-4	CASSSSDRGREKLFF	TGTGCCAGCAGTTCATCGGACAGGGGGCGGGAAAAACTGTTTTTT
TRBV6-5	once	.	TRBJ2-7	CASRKPGQGPYEQYF	TGTGCCAGCAGGAAGCCGGGACAAGGTCCCTACGAGCAGTACTTC
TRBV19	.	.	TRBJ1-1	CASTTSGGIMNTEAFF	TGTGCCAGTACCACCTCCGGGGGCATAATGAACACTGAAGCTTTCTTT
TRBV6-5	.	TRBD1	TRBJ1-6	CASRQQGSHSPLHF	TGTGCCAGCAGACAACAGGGGTCTCATTCACCCCTCCACTTT
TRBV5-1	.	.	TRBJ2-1	CASSLEAGAYEQFF	TGCGCCAGCAGCTTGGAGGCAGGGGCCTATGAGCAGTTCTTC
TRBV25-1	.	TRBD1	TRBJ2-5	CASNPGQLLAAQYF	TGTGCCAGCAACCCGGGACAGCTACTCGCGGCCCAGTACTTC